What follows are 25 T cell receptor beta chains derived from one specimen sequenced in a study of shared clonotypes between healthy human individuals. Assay: immunoSEQ multiplex PCR; the TCRdb copy retains only in-frame clones and omits some. The table lists just over 2,000,000 clones, roughly 96% of them singletons. The sequenced material came from naive CD4+ T cells sorted from blood. Noted subset: CD45RA+ positively selected. The receptors here all came from a man aged 18 to 35 in good health.

The chain recombines TRBV7-2 with TRBJ1-1; D might be TRBD1 (5 bases). V lost 5 bases to trimming and J lost 0 bases, with 16 bases between them. The CDR3 consists of 16 residues. Germline loops: CDR1 SGHTA, CDR2 FQGNSA. DNA of the CDR3: TGTGCCAGCAGCGGGGGAGGAACGGGGATGAACACTGAAGCTTTCTTT. It specifies CASSGGGTGMNTEAFF. The variable domain in full, with the rest retrieved from reference TRBV7-2 and TRBJ1-1, is GAGVSQSPSNKVTEKGKDVELRCDPISGHTALYWYRQSLGQGLEFLIYFQGNSAPDKSGLPSDRFSAERTGGSVSTLTIQRTQQEDSAVYLCASSGGGTGMNTEAFFGQGTRLTVV.

This rearrangement joins TRBV7-6 to TRBJ2-5; TRBD2 matches at 9 bases. CDR3 length equals 15 residues. The V gene's germline CDR1 is SGHVS and CDR2 FNYEAQ. Germline trimming cut 2 bases from V and 4 bases from J; bases unmatched to any gene: 5. The CDR3 DNA sequence: TGTGCCAGCAGCTTACTAGCGGGGATGGGAGAGACCCAGTACTTC. Translation: CASSLLAGMGETQYF.

Note on this clone: Compared with germline, one end of the junction differs, possibly owing to a read error. The chain is built from TRBV11-2 and TRBJ1-1, with D hard to call. Germline assignment: CDR1 SGHAT and CDR2 FQNNGV. The CDR3 contains 12 residues. CDR3 DNA: TGTGCCAGCAGCCTAGAAGTAGCTGAAGCTTTCTTT. Translated: CASSLEVAEAFF.

The chain has TRBV7-2 and TRBJ2-7, with D perhaps TRBD1 (5 bases). CDR1 and CDR2 (germline): SGHTA, FQGNSA. CDR3 size: 12 residues. The ends were cut back, 5 bases at V and 5 bases at J, with 10 bases in the middle. CDR3 sequence (DNA): TGTGCCAGCAGCCTGGACACGAACGAGCAGTACTTC. Translating it yields CASSLDTNEQYF.

This clone has more than one count but fewer than ten. The rearrangement uses TRBV2 and TRBJ2-1; 14 bases are a match to TRBD2. With V trimmed by 5 bases and J by 10 bases, 7 bases remained unmatched. Germline CDR1 and CDR2: SNHLY and FYNNEI. The CDR3 has 15 amino acids. The CDR3 protein is CASSPGTSGSREQFF. The DNA for the CDR3 is TGTGCCAGCAGTCCCGGGACTAGCGGGAGTCGAGAGCAGTTCTTC.

V usage is TRBV30 and J usage is TRBJ1-1, with 7 bases that match TRBD1. This CDR3 spans 12 amino acids. Germline V CDR1 and CDR2: GTSNPN, SVGIG (reference sequence). V lost 2 bases, J lost 5 bases, and 2 bases stayed unmatched. CDR3 DNA: TGTGCCTGGAGTAAGGGGGCAACTGAAGCTTTCTTT. Translation gives CAWSKGATEAFF.

The chain has TRBV5-4 and TRBJ2-3; tentatively, D is TRBD1 or TRBD2 (6 bases each). V lost 0 bases and J 2 bases, leaving 13 bases between the germline ends. Germline values: CDR1 SGHNT, CDR2 YYREEE (reference sequence). CDR3 length: 16 amino acids. The CDR3 DNA follows: TGTGCCAGCAGCTTGGGGGGGCGGGGAGTCACAGATACGCAGTATTTT. Translated, it gives CASSLGGRGVTDTQYF.

Remarks on this clone: Other nucleotide sequences in the sample specify the same CDR3. The chain combines TRBV6-1 with TRBJ1-4, with D tentatively TRBD1 (5 bases). Trimming stripped 6 bases from V and 8 bases from J, with 10 bases between. There are 12 residues in the CDR3. CDR1 and CDR2 from the germline V gene are MNHNS and SASEGT. CDR3: CASSGQGEKLFF. In DNA form, the CDR3 reads TGTGCCAGCAGCGGACAAGGGGAAAAACTGTTTTTT.

CDR3 sequence (DNA): TGTGCCAGCAGTCCCGGACAGGCTAACAATCAGCCCCAGCATTTT. Translation: CASSPGQANNQPQHF. The chain recombines TRBV27 with TRBJ1-5; 7 nucleotides align to TRBD1. V lost 5 bases to trimming and J lost 3 bases; unmatched junction nucleotides: 7. CDR1 is MNHEY and CDR2 is SMNVEV in the germline V gene (reference sequence). The CDR3 sequence is 15 residues long.

The chain has TRBV30 and TRBJ1-6; D unresolved. V gave up 1 base and J gave up 6 bases, with 13 bases separating them. This CDR3 has 15 amino acids. In germline, CDR1 is GTSNPN, CDR2 SVGIG (reference sequence). The CDR3 spells CAWSARATGNSPLHF. CDR3 sequence (DNA): TGTGCCTGGAGTGCGAGGGCGACGGGTAATTCACCCCTCCACTTT. The variable domain in full, with the rest retrieved from reference TRBV30 and TRBJ1-6, is SQTIHQWPATLVQPVGSPLSLECTVEGTSNPNLYWYRQAAGRGLQLLFYSVGIGQISSEVPQNLSASRPQDRQFILSSKKLLLSDSGFYLCAWSARATGNSPLHFGNGTRLTVT.

J is TRBJ1-5 and V is TRBV27; D is unclear. The CDR3 covers 15 residues. V was cut by 7 bases and J by 0 bases, with 13 bases left in between. From germline, CDR1 is MNHEY and CDR2 SMNVEV (reference sequence). CDR3 DNA sequence: TGTGCCAGCACCATAGTGGGTTGTAGCAATCAGCCCCAGCATTTT. This gives the protein CASTIVGCSNQPQHF.

The V call is TRBV18, the J call TRBJ2-7; TRBD1 agrees at 7 bases. The J segment lost 6 bases and the V segment lost 5 bases, leaving 19 bases of the junction unmatched. This CDR3 contains 17 residues. Germline CDR1 and CDR2: KGHSH and LQKENI. The CDR3 DNA follows: TGTGCCAGCTCAGAAACCGGCCCTCTGAGACAGGGTCGCGAGCAGTACTTC. Translated: CASSETGPLRQGREQYF.

A note on this clone: The same CDR3 is also encoded by other DNA sequences in this sample. V gene TRBV10-2 combines with J gene TRBJ2-1; D gene ambiguous. Germline V gene data show CDR1 as WSHSY and CDR2 as SAAADI. The CDR3 sequence is 11 residues long. V was trimmed by 6 bases and J by 6 bases, leaving 6 bases between them. This CDR3 reads CASSELNEQFF. CDR3 nucleotides: TGCGCCAGCAGCGAACTCAATGAGCAGTTCTTC.

This chain links TRBV7-2 with TRBJ1-2; maybe TRBD1 (5 bases). Trimming removed 5 bases from V and 3 bases from J, with 16 bases in between. This CDR3 spans 15 amino acids. The V gene's germline CDR1 is SGHTA and CDR2 FQGNSA. CDR3 loop: CASSQKTGGDYGYTF. In DNA, the CDR3 is TGTGCCAGCAGCCAAAAGACCGGGGGAGACTATGGCTACACCTTC.

The J gene is TRBJ1-3, the V gene TRBV5-1, with D maybe TRBD1 (5 bases). V dropped 4 bases and J dropped 3 bases, with 14 bases sitting between them. Germline values: CDR1 SGHRS, CDR2 YFSETQ. CDR3 length: 15 amino acids. The CDR3 nucleotides read TGCGCCAGCAGCGATCGGGACGGAGTTGGAAACACCATATATTTT. Translated, it gives CASSDRDGVGNTIYF.

Only one count was recorded for this clone. The chain couples TRBV28 to TRBJ2-7, with TRBD1 as a possible D gene (6 bases). Germline-derived CDR1 and CDR2 are MDHEN and SYDVKM. The CDR3 contains 14 residues. Trimming left V 5 bases short and J 1 base short, with 12 bases between. The CDR3 DNA reads TGTGCCAGCAGTACGATGACAGGATCCTACGAGCAGTACTTC. Protein product: CASSTMTGSYEQYF.

This sequence joins TRBV5-5 and TRBJ2-7, with a possible D match to TRBD1 (6 bases). Germline CDR1 SGHKS, CDR2 YYEKEE (reference sequence). Deletions cut 0 bases from V and 0 bases from J, with 10 bases between. The CDR3 contains 15 residues. The CDR3 protein is CASSLVGTYSYEQYF. The CDR3 DNA reads TGTGCCAGCAGCTTGGTTGGGACATACTCCTACGAGCAGTACTTC.

The chain uses TRBV30 and TRBJ1-3, with no clear D. CDR1 and CDR2 (germline): GTSNPN, SVGIG (reference sequence). CDR3 length: 13 residues. With 2 bases removed from V and 0 bases from J, the gap between germline ends came to 5 bases. The DNA for the CDR3 is TGTGCCTGGAGTCCGTTCTCTGGAAACACCATATATTTT. Residues: CAWSPFSGNTIYF.

V is TRBV18 and J is TRBJ2-5, with 11 positions matching TRBD2. The CDR3 is made up of 15 amino acids. Trimming removed 3 bases from V and 5 bases from J; junction bases left unmatched: 5. Per the germline V gene, CDR1 is KGHSH and CDR2 is LQKENI. For the CDR3, the DNA is TGTGCCAGCTCACCGACTAGCGGGGTATCGGAGACCCAGTACTTC. It encodes CASSPTSGVSETQYF. The full variable domain, completed using reference TRBV18 and TRBJ2-5, is NAGVMQNPRHLVRRRGQEARLRCSPMKGHSHVYWYRQLPEEGLKFMVYLQKENIIDESGMPKERFSAEFPKEGPSILRIQQVVRGDSAAYFCASSPTSGVSETQYFGPGTRLLVL.

The chain employs TRBV6-5 and TRBJ1-1, with D hard to call. Germline CDR1 reads MNHEY; CDR2 reads SVGAGI. The V gene lost 10 bases and the J gene lost 0 bases, with 12 bases spanning the gap. This CDR3 is built from 13 residues. The DNA of the CDR3 is TGTGCCACCTCCCGGGGTATGAACACTGAAGCTTTCTTT. It specifies CATSRGMNTEAFF.

V usage is TRBV30 and J usage is TRBJ2-5; unclear D gene. The DNA end lines up better with TRBJ2-7; the J call may be wrong. Germline loops: CDR1 GTSNPN, CDR2 SVGIG (reference sequence). The CDR3 is 12 amino acids. The CDR3 coding sequence is TGTGCCTGGAGCTCCGGCGGCCACGAGCAGTACTTC. Its protein product is CAWSSGGHEQYF.

The chain is built from TRBV4-1 and TRBJ1-5, with D maybe TRBD1 (6 bases). The CDR3 is 16 amino acids. Trimming removed 2 bases from V and 1 base from J, with 12 bases in between. CDR1 and CDR2 (germline): MGHRA, YSYEKL. The CDR3 region is CASSQSQGYSNQPQHF. CDR3 bases: TGCGCCAGCAGCCAATCTCAGGGGTACAGCAATCAGCCCCAGCATTTT.

The rearrangement links TRBV29-1 to TRBJ2-1; D unresolved. The CDR3 is made up of 16 amino acids. CDR1 SQVTM and CDR2 ANQGSEA come from the germline V gene. V was trimmed by 3 bases and J by 4 bases, leaving 19 bases between them. CDR3 in amino acids: CSVDGVDKASYNEQFF. CDR3 DNA: TGCAGCGTTGATGGAGTTGATAAGGCCTCGTACAATGAGCAGTTCTTC.

The J gene is TRBJ2-2, the V gene TRBV10-2; a possible D gene is TRBD1 (5 bases). The V and J ends lost 4 bases and 5 bases respectively, with 14 bases between them. Germline CDR1 WSHSY, CDR2 SAAADI. CDR3 length: 15 amino acids. CDR3 nucleotide sequence: TGCGCCAGCAGTGGAGGAGACAGAGGAACCGGGGAGCTGTTTTTT. Its translation is CASSGGDRGTGELFF.

The rearrangement joins TRBV10-1 to TRBJ2-3; TRBD1 aligns across 7 bases. The trim removed 3 bases at V and 4 bases at J, leaving 7 bases unmatched. CDR3 length: 15 amino acids. Germline values: CDR1 WNHNN, CDR2 SYGVQD (reference sequence). The CDR3 DNA sequence: TGCGCCAGCAGTGAAGAACTTCAGGGGGCAGATACGCAGTATTTT. Amino acid sequence: CASSEELQGADTQYF.